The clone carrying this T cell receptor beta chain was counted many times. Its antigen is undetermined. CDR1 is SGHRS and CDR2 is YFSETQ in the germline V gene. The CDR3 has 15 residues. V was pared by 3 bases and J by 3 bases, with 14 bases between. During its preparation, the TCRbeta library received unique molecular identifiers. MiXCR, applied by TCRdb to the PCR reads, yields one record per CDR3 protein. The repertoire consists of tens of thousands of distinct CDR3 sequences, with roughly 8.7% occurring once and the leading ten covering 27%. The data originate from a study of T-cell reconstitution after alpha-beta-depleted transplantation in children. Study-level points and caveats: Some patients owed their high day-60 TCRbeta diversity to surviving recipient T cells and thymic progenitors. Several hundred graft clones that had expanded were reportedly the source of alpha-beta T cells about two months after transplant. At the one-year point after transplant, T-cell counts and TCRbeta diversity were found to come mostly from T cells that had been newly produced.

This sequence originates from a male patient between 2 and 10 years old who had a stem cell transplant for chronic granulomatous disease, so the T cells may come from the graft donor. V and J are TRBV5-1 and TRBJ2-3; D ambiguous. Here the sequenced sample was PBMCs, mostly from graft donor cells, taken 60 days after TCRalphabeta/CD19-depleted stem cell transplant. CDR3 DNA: TGCGCCAGCAGCTGGCCTTCCCCAGAGACAGATACGCAGTATTTT. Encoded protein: CASSWPSPETDTQYF.